This entry is about one TCR beta chain. Its antigen is not known. The V gene's germline CDR1 is SGHTA and CDR2 FQGTGA. Deletions cut 1 base from V and 6 bases from J, with 17 bases between. The CDR3 has 16 residues. This sample is drawn from a study of cytotoxic CD8 clonotypes in ibrutinib-treated CLL. Background on the study: Response samples followed a median around 12 months of treatment, range 6 to 36. Per sample, productive templates averaged nearly 260,000 and productive rearrangements averaged approximately 90,000. General study findings and limits: Treatment left the uncommon public clonotypes either contracted or stable in frequency.

With sequencing, the targeted depth ranged from 1 in 200,000 to 1 in 1 million T cells. Method: immunoSEQ multiplex PCR; TCRdb's copy keeps in-frame clones and lacks some. In the table there are some 290,000 clones, 80% of which are singletons. The sequencing here drew on PBMCs, taken before ibrutinib treatment. The chain employs TRBV7-3 and TRBJ2-3; TRBD2 might be the D (5 bases). The sequence was obtained from a human donor with chronic lymphocytic leukemia. CDR3 sequence: CASSLRVRGSSDTQYF. CDR3 nucleotide sequence: TGTGCCAGCAGCTTAAGAGTACGCGGGTCGTCGGATACGCAGTATTTT.